The rows below give T cell receptor beta chains drawn from one sample of a study of blood T cell repertoires in COVID-19. Produced via immunoSEQ multiplex PCR; TCRdb's table is partial and in-frame only. Among some 48,000 clones listed, around 73% were seen once. Sequenced input: PBMCs or T cells enriched from blood (not recorded which). These receptors all stem from a woman aged 45-65 years with acute COVID-19. CDR3s include the opening cysteine and the closing phenylalanine or tryptophan. Each record gives: CDR3 DNA, CDR3 protein, V gene, J gene, D gene, clone size. The D gene is left open where the match is weak. Part of the rows lack a size; the others show once, few, many or a class for expanded clones.

TGTGCCAGCAGTGCCAGGGGATCCCACACTGAAGCTTTCTTT	CASSARGSHTEAFF	TRBV27	TRBJ1-1	.	.
TGTGCCAGCAGTAACAGGGGGCAAGGGACTGAAGCTTTCTTT	CASSNRGQGTEAFF	TRBV28	TRBJ1-1	TRBD1	.
TGTGCCAGCAGGGCCTCGGGGGGCGCGATAGACAATCAGCCCCAGCATTTT	CASRASGGAIDNQPQHF	TRBV2	TRBJ1-5	.	few
TGCGCCAGCAGCCTACAGCCCCAGAACACTGAAGCTTTCTTT	CASSLQPQNTEAFF	TRBV5-1	TRBJ1-1	.	few
TGTGCCAGCAGCTTAGTCACAGGGAGCGGCTACACCTTC	CASSLVTGSGYTF	TRBV7-6	TRBJ1-2	.	.
TGTGCCAGCAGTTCTGGGACAGGCGGCATAGGCACTGAAGCTTTCTTT	CASSSGTGGIGTEAFF	TRBV28	TRBJ1-1	TRBD1	few
TGTGCCAGTAGTGTAGGGACAGGGACCAGCTCTGGAAACACCATATATTTT	CASSVGTGTSSGNTIYF	TRBV19	TRBJ1-3	TRBD1	.
TGTGCCAGCAGCTTAGGGCGCCGCGGCCCCAACTATGGCTACACCTTC	CASSLGRRGPNYGYTF	TRBV7-2	TRBJ1-2	.	.
TGTGCCAGTAGTATCTATACCGGGGAGCTGTTTTTT	CASSIYTGELFF	TRBV19	TRBJ2-2	.	.
TGTGCCAGCAGCGTAGATCCCGGGACAGGGTTTGGCTATGGCTACACCTTC	CASSVDPGTGFGYGYTF	TRBV9	TRBJ1-2	TRBD1	.
TGTGCCAGCTCACGGGACACTATCTCTGGAAACACCATATATTTT	CASSRDTISGNTIYF	TRBV18	TRBJ1-3	.	.
TGTGCCAGCAGCGTAAACTCCGTCTGGACTGTGAACTCTGGAAACACCATATATTTT	CASSVNSVWTVNSGNTIYF	TRBV9	TRBJ1-3	.	.
TGTGCCAGCAGTTACGCTAGCTTTTCCTACAATGAGCAGTTCTTC	CASSYASFSYNEQFF	TRBV6-5	TRBJ2-1	.	.
TGTGCCAGCGTCTGGGACAGGGGGCCCGAGCAGTACTTC	CASVWDRGPEQYF	TRBV6-4	TRBJ2-7	TRBD1	.
TGTGCCAGCAGCCACCCGGGACTAGGGACCGGGGAGCTGTTTTTT	CASSHPGLGTGELFF	TRBV11-2	TRBJ2-2	TRBD2	.
TGTGCCACCAGCAGAGGGGACGACGCCGGGGGAGACACCATATATTTT	CATSRGDDAGGDTIYF	TRBV15	TRBJ1-3	.	.
TGCGCCAGCAGCACGGGACAGGGTGGCGAGCAGTACTTC	CASSTGQGGEQYF	TRBV5-1	TRBJ2-7	TRBD1	few
TGTGCCAGCAGCTTAGGCGGGACAGGGGACTATGGCTACACCTTC	CASSLGGTGDYGYTF	TRBV7-8	TRBJ1-2	TRBD1	.
TGTGCCAGCAGTTTTAACAGCCAGAACACTGAAGCTTTCTTT	CASSFNSQNTEAFF	TRBV6-5	TRBJ1-1	.	.
TGCGCCAGCAGTTTCCAGCCCGAGCGGAATGGCTACACCTTC	CASSFQPERNGYTF	TRBV10-2	TRBJ1-2	.	.
TGCGCCAGCAGCTTTTCTACGGGCACCGGGGAGCTGTTTTTT	CASSFSTGTGELFF	TRBV5-1	TRBJ2-2	.	.
TGTGCCAGCAGTTCGGAGGGAGGGTCTGGAAACACCATATATTTT	CASSSEGGSGNTIYF	TRBV6-5	TRBJ1-3	.	few
TGTGCCACCAGCAGAGATAGTAGTGAGGAGGGGGCGGGTAATGAGCAGTTCTTC	CATSRDSSEEGAGNEQFF	TRBV15	TRBJ2-1	.	few
TGTGCCACCAGCAGAGGCAGGCTTATGAACACTGAAGCTTTCTTT	CATSRGRLMNTEAFF	TRBV15	TRBJ1-1	.	.
TGTGCCAGCAGCTTAGAAAGGCGGGACAGCTCCTATAATTCACCCCTCCACTTT	CASSLERRDSSYNSPLHF	TRBV7-8	TRBJ1-6	TRBD1	.
TGTGCCAGCAGCTTAAGCGAGGGCAACGGCTACACCTTC	CASSLSEGNGYTF	TRBV7-3	TRBJ1-2	.	once
TGTGCGTCCGGACAGAGTAACACCGGGGAGCTGTTTTTT	CASGQSNTGELFF	TRBV9	TRBJ2-2	.	.
TGCGCCAGCAGCTTGGTCAGGGGATTGGCCGGGGAGCTGTTTTTT	CASSLVRGLAGELFF	TRBV5-1	TRBJ2-2	.	.
TGTGCCAGCAGTGTCCAGGACTTCCTAATCACCTCCTATAATTCACCCCTCCACTTT	CASSVQDFLITSYNSPLHF	TRBV6-4	TRBJ1-6	.	.
TGTGCCAGCTCACCACCGGTAAGGGAGGATGAAGCTTTCTTT	CASSPPVREDEAFF	TRBV18	TRBJ1-1	.	.
TGTGCCAGCAGTTCAGGACAGGGGGCTTACTATGGCTACACCTTC	CASSSGQGAYYGYTF	TRBV28	TRBJ1-2	TRBD1	.
TGTGCCATCAGTGTCTTCCCCCTCGGGCAGGGAGAAAAACTGTTTTTT	CAISVFPLGQGEKLFF	TRBV10-3	TRBJ1-4	.	.
TGTGCCAGCAGGGAAGGGACTTTTCCATCCAATGAGCAGTTCTTC	CASREGTFPSNEQFF	TRBV7-2	TRBJ2-1	.	.
TGTGCCAGCAGCAAGTCCGGGACAGGGGACTATGGCTACACCTTC	CASSKSGTGDYGYTF	TRBV9	TRBJ1-2	TRBD1	.
TGTGCCAGCAGCACCTCGACAGGCCGGAATGAGCAGTTCTTC	CASSTSTGRNEQFF	TRBV7-6	TRBJ2-1	.	.
TGTGCCATCACCCCCAGTGGTGGAAACACCATATATTTT	CAITPSGGNTIYF	TRBV10-3	TRBJ1-3	.	.
TGTGCCAGCAGCCTCACCCCCCGGTACGAGCAGTACTTC	CASSLTPRYEQYF	TRBV3-1/TRBV3-2	TRBJ2-7	.	.
TGTGCCAGCAGCTTGGGTAGCTCCTACGAGCAGTACTTC	CASSLGSSYEQYF	TRBV5-6	TRBJ2-7	.	.
TGTGCCAGCAGCTTGGCCGGTGCAGGCGAAGCTTTCTTT	CASSLAGAGEAFF	TRBV11-1	TRBJ1-1	.	.
TGTGCCAGCAGTTTGTCCGGTAATGAAAAACTGTTTTTT	CASSLSGNEKLFF	TRBV12-3/TRBV12-4	TRBJ1-4	.	.
TGTGCCAGCAGCGTAGACGGCAGGGGGAACACTGAAGCTTTCTTT	CASSVDGRGNTEAFF	TRBV9	TRBJ1-1	.	.
TGTGCCAGCAATTCCGGGACAGGGACCACAGATACGCAGTATTTT	CASNSGTGTTDTQYF	TRBV2	TRBJ2-3	TRBD1	.
TGCGCCAGCAGCTCCCAGGGGTCAGAAAAACTGTTTTTT	CASSSQGSEKLFF	TRBV4-1	TRBJ1-4	.	.
TGTGCCAGCAGCAACGGTACGACAGCAATGAACACTGAAGCTTTCTTT	CASSNGTTAMNTEAFF	TRBV21-1	TRBJ1-1	.	.
TGCGCCAGCAGCGCCACTGGGGGCCCCATGAACACTGAAGCTTTCTTT	CASSATGGPMNTEAFF	TRBV5-1	TRBJ1-1	.	few
TGTGCCAGCAGTTACAGGGACATTAGACACACTGAAGCTTTCTTT	CASSYRDIRHTEAFF	TRBV6-5	TRBJ1-1	.	.
TGCGCCAGCATGCTTGGGAGGGATACGCAGTATTTT	CASMLGRDTQYF	TRBV5-1	TRBJ2-3	.	.